The clone carrying this T cell receptor (beta chain) was recorded a few times. What it recognizes is unknown. TCRdb reprocessed the 5' RACE reads with MiXCR, giving one entry per CDR3 protein. Of 500,000 to 650,000 distinct CDR3 sequences in the sample, roughly 12% were seen once. These data originate in a study of T cells after yellow fever vaccination. Study-wide points: Abundant clonotypes from the bulk population could have been carried over as contaminants into FACS-sorted repertoires.

This CDR3 spans 15 amino acids. After removal of 5 bases from V and 5 bases from J, the junction contained 11 bases not matched to a gene. The sequence came from a man aged 30-40 years who received the YFV17D yellow fever vaccine. The V gene is TRBV12-3 or TRBV12-4, the J gene TRBJ1-1; 7 positions match TRBD1. The specimen comprised PBMCs, sampled on the day of the yellow fever booster vaccination. CDR3 sequence reads: CASSPPTGPGTEAFF. CDR3 DNA: TGTGCCAGCAGTCCCCCGACAGGGCCTGGGACTGAAGCTTTCTTT.